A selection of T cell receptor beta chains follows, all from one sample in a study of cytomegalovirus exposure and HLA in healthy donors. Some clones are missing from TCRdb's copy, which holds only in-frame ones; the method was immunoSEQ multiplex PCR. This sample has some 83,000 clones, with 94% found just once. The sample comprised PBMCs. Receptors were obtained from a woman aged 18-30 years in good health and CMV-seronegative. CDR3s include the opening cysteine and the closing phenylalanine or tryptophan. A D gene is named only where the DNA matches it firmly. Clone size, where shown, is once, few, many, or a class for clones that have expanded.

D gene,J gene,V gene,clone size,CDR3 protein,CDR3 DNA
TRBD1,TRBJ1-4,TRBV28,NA,CASKGGGQVREKLFF,TGTGCCAGCAAAGGGGGGGGACAGGTCCGTGAAAAACTGTTTTTT
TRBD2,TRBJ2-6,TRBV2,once,CASTPRGVLSGANVLTF,TGTGCCAGCACCCCCCGGGGGGTCCTCTCTGGGGCCAACGTCCTGACTTTC
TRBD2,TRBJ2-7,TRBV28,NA,CASMGGSSYEQYF,TGTGCCAGCATGGGCGGGAGCTCCTACGAGCAGTACTTC
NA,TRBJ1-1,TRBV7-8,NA,CASSLVNQGLNTEAFF,TGTGCCAGCAGCTTAGTAAATCAGGGATTGAACACTGAAGCTTTCTTT
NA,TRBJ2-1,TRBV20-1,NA,CSARSPAEQFF,TGCAGTGCTAGGAGTCCCGCTGAGCAGTTCTTC
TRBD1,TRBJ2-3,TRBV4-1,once,CASSQVPLGTGFTDTQYF,TGCGCCAGCAGCCAAGTCCCTCTCGGGACAGGGTTTACAGATACGCAGTATTTT
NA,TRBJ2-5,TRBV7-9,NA,CASSPTGSQETQYF,TGTGCCAGCAGCCCAACAGGGAGCCAAGAGACCCAGTACTTC
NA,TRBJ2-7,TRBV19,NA,CASSTDRFGDEQYF,TGTGCCAGTAGTACCGACAGGTTTGGAGACGAGCAGTACTTC
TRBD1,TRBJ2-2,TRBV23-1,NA,CASTTTGEIPPGELFF,TGCGCCAGCACCACTACAGGGGAGATCCCCCCCGGGGAGCTGTTTTTT
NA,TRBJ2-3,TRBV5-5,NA,CASTYEATDTQYF,TGTGCCAGCACCTACGAGGCCACAGATACGCAGTATTTT
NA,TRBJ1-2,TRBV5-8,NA,CASHITSRLGYTF,TGTGCCAGCCACATAACAAGTCGCCTGGGCTACACCTTC
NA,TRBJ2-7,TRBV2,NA,CASILTRSTPEQYF,TGTGCCAGCATTCTTACTAGGTCAACCCCCGAGCAGTACTTC
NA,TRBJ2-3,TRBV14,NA,CASSQEASGFRGDTQYF,TGTGCCAGCAGCCAAGAAGCTAGCGGGTTCAGGGGGGATACGCAGTATTTT
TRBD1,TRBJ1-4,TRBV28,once,CASTPQGGNEKLFF,TGTGCCAGCACCCCTCAGGGGGGTAATGAAAAACTGTTTTTT
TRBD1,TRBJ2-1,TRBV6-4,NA,CASSDGTGAANEQFF,TGTGCCAGCAGTGACGGTACAGGGGCCGCTAACGAGCAGTTCTTC
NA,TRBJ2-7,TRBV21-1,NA,CASSNLGREQYF,TGTGCCAGCAGCAATTTGGGGCGCGAGCAGTACTTC
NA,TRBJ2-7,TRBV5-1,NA,CASSPDKDISYEQYF,TGCGCCAGCAGCCCGGACAAGGATATCTCCTACGAGCAGTACTTC
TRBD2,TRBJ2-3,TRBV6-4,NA,CASSGSGGATDTQYF,TGTGCCAGCAGTGGTAGCGGGGGGGCCACAGATACGCAGTATTTT
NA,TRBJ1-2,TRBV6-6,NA,CASSLTETNYGYTF,TGTGCCAGCAGTCTAACAGAAACTAACTATGGCTACACCTTC
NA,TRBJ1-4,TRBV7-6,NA,CASSPTGEEGGEKLFF,TGTGCCAGCAGCCCGACCGGGGAAGAGGGCGGTGAAAAACTGTTTTTT
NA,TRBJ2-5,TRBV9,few,CASSPSGTLQETQYF,TGTGCCAGCAGCCCGTCCGGGACTCTTCAAGAGACCCAGTACTTC
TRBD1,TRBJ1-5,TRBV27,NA,CASSRGTGQGFNQPQHF,TGTGCCAGCAGTAGGGGAACGGGACAGGGGTTTAATCAGCCCCAGCATTTT
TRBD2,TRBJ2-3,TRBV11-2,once,CASNRGGARDTQYF,TGTGCCAGCAACCGCGGGGGGGCCAGGGATACGCAGTATTTT
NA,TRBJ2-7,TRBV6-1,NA,CASSEGSVSYEQYF,TGTGCCAGCAGTGAAGGTAGCGTCTCCTACGAGCAGTACTTC
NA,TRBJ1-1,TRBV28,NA,CASSLLQALNTEAFF,TGTGCCAGCAGTTTACTGCAGGCCCTAAACACTGAAGCTTTCTTT
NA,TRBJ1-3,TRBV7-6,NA,CASSSRGEVGNTIYF,TGTGCCAGCAGCTCCCGGGGAGAAGTAGGAAACACCATATATTTT
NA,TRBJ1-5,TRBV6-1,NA,CASSEVPGHQSQPQHF,TGTGCCAGCAGTGAAGTGCCTGGACATCAAAGTCAGCCCCAGCATTTT
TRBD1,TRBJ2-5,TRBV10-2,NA,CASSEPGTGRETQYF,TGCGCCAGCAGTGAACCCGGGACAGGGAGAGAGACCCAGTACTTC
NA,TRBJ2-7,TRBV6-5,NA,CASRRGLLSYEQYF,TGTGCCAGCAGGCGGGGCCTCCTATCCTACGAGCAGTACTTC
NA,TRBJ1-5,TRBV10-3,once,CAISDGGGNQPQHF,TGTGCCATCAGTGACGGGGGTGGCAATCAGCCCCAGCATTTT
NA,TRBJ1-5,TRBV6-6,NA,CASSYSKLNQPQHF,TGTGCCAGCAGTTACTCGAAGCTCAACCAGCCCCAGCATTTT
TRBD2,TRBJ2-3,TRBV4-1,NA,CASSRRTSGGTDTQYF,TGCGCCAGCAGCCGCAGGACTAGCGGGGGCACAGATACGCAGTATTTT
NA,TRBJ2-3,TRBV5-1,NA,CASSFRGGVDTQYF,TGCGCCAGCAGCTTCCGCGGGGGCGTCGATACGCAGTATTTT
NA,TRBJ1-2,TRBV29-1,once,CSVEDLSGYTF,TGCAGCGTTGAAGATCTGAGCGGCTACACCTTC
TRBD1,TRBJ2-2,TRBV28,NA,CASSLIGAGTGGTGELFF,TGTGCCAGCAGTTTAATTGGAGCCGGGACAGGGGGTACCGGGGAGCTGTTTTTT
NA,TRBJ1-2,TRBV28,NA,CASSPNRSANSYTF,TGTGCCAGCAGTCCAAACCGTTCAGCGAATAGCTACACCTTC
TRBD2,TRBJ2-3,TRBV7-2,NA,CASSSIAGVDTQYF,TGTGCCAGCAGCTCAATAGCGGGAGTAGATACGCAGTATTTT
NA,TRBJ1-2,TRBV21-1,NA,CASSKEEGGKYGYTF,TGTGCCAGCAGCAAAGAGGAAGGGGGCAAGTATGGCTACACCTTC
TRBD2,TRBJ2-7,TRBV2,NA,CASSGTSGRDEQYF,TGTGCCAGCAGCGGGACTAGCGGGAGAGACGAGCAGTACTTC